This T cell receptor beta chain derives from a study of blood T cells in healthy people across ages. With a J-beta primer mix and a sample-barcoded 5' primer, a second PCR ran about 7 to 12 cycles. The yield of each sample was at least 3 million CDR3-containing paired-end reads. TCRdb called the 5' RACE reads again in MiXCR, with one record for every CDR3 protein. The sample lists over 600,000 distinct CDR3 sequences; under 25% were seen once. This clonotype was seen only a few times. Antigen specificity is unknown. The CDR3 contains 15 residues. The V gene's germline CDR1 is SGHTA and CDR2 FQGNSA. V lost 1 base, J lost 5 bases, and 6 bases stayed unmatched. Study-level points and caveats: The unsorted PBMCs prevented any conclusive comparison of naive versus antigen-experienced cells. Higher naive T cell percentage went strongly together with higher TCR beta diversity.

Input material: blood. The sequence derives from a man aged 65 to 85 in good health. This sequence joins TRBV7-2 and TRBJ2-7; 9 bases map to TRBD2. The CDR3, as DNA: TGTGCCAGCAGCTTAGAGCGGGGGGCTTCTCACGAGCAGTACTTC. This encodes CASSLERGASHEQYF.